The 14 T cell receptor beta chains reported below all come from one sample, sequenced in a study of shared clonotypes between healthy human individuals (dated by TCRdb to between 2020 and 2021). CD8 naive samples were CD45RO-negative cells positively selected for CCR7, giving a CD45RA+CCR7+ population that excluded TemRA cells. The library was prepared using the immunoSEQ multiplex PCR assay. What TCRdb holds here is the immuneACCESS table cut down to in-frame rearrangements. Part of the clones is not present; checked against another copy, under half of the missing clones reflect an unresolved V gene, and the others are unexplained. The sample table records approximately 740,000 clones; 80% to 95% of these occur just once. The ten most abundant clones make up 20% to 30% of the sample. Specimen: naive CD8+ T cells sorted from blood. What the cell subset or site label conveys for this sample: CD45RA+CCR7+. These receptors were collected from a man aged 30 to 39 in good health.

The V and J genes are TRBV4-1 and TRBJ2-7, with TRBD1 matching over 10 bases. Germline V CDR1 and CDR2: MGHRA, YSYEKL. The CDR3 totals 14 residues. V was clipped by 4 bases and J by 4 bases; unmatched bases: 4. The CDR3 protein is CASSPPGQGYEQYF. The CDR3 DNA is TGCGCCAGCAGCCCACCGGGACAGGGGTACGAGCAGTACTTC.

The CDR3, as DNA: TGTGCCAGCAGGGGACAGGGGACCAATCAGCCCCAGCATTTT. Its protein is CASRGQGTNQPQHF. The V and J genes are TRBV2 and TRBJ1-5; 10 bases align to TRBD1. This CDR3 has 14 amino acids. Germline CDR1 reads SNHLY; CDR2 reads FYNNEI. Germline trimming cut 6 bases from V and 3 bases from J; bases unmatched to any gene: 2.

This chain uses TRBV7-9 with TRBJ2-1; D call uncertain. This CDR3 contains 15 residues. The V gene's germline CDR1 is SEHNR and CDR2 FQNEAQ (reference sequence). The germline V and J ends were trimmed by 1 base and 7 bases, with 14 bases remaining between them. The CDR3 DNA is TGTGCCAGCAGCTTAGAGGCTACACTTCGGAATGAGCAGTTCTTC. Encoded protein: CASSLEATLRNEQFF.

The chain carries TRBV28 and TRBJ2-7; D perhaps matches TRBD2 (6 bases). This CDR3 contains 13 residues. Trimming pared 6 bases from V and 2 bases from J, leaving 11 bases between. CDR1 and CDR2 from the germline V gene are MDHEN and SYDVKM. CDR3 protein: CASREGQTYEQYF. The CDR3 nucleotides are TGTGCCAGCAGGGAGGGCCAGACCTACGAGCAGTACTTC.

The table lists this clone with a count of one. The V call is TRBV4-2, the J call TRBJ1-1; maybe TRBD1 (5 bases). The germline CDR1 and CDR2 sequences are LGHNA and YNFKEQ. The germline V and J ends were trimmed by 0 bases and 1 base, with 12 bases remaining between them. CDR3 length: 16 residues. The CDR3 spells CASSQEGDYENTEAFF. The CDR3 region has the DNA TGTGCCAGCAGCCAAGAGGGGGATTACGAGAACACTGAAGCTTTCTTT.

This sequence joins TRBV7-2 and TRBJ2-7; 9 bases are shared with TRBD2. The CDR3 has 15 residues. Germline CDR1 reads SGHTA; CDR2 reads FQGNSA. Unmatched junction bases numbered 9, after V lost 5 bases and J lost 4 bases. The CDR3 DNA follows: TGTGCCAGCAGCCCCCCTCCTAGCGGGACTTACGAGCAGTACTTC. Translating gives CASSPPPSGTYEQYF.

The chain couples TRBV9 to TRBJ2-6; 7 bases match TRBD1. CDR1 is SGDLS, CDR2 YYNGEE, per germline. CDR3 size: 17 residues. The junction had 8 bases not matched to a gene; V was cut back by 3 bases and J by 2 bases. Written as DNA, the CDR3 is TGTGCCAGCAGCGCCTCGGGACAGCCGGCTGGGGCCAACGTCCTGACTTTC. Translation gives CASSASGQPAGANVLTF.

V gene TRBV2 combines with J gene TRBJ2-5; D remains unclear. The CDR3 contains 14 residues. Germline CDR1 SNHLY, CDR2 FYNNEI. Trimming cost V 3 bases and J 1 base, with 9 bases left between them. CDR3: CASSDVDRQETQYF. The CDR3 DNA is TGTGCCAGCAGTGACGTGGATCGCCAAGAGACCCAGTACTTC.

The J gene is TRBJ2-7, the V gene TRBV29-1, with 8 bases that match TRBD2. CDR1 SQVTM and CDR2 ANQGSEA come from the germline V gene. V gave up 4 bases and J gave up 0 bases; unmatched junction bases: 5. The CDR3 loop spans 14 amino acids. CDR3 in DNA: TGCAGCGTTGTACTAGCGGCCTTCTCCTACGAGCAGTACTTC. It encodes CSVVLAAFSYEQYF.

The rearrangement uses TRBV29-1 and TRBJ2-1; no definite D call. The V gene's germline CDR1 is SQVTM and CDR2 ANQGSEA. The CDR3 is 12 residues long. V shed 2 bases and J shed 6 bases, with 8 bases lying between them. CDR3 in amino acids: CSVERPGNEQFF. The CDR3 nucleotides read TGCAGCGTTGAACGACCTGGCAATGAGCAGTTCTTC.

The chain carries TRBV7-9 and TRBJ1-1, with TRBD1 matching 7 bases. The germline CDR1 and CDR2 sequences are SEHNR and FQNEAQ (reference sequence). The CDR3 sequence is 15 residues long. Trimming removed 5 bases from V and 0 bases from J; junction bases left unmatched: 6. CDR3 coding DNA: TGTGCCAGCAGCATTAGTCAGGGGGTGAACACTGAAGCTTTCTTT. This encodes CASSISQGVNTEAFF.

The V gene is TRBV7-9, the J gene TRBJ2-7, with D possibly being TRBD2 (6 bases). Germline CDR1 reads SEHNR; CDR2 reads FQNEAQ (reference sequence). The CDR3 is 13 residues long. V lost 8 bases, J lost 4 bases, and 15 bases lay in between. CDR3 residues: CASLISGDYEQYF. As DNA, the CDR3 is TGTGCCAGCCTGATTTCGGGAGATTACGAGCAGTACTTC.

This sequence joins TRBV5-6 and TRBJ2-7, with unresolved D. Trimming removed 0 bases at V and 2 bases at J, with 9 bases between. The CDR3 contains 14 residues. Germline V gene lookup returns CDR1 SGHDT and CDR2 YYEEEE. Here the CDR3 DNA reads TGTGCCAGCAGCTTGGTGGCCTACACCTACGAGCAGTACTTC. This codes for CASSLVAYTYEQYF.

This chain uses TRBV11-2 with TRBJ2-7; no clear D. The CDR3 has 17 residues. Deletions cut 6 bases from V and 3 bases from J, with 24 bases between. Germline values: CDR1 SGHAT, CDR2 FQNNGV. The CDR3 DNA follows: TGTGCCAGCAGTTCGCTTGGTTTTGATGACGACCGCTACGAGCAGTACTTC. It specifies CASSSLGFDDDRYEQYF. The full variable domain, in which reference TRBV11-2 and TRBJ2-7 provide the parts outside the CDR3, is EAGVAQSPRYKIIEKRQSVAFWCNPISGHATLYWYQQILGQGPKLLIQFQNNGVVDDSQLPKDRFSAERLKGVDSTLKIQPAKLEDSAVYLCASSSLGFDDDRYEQYFGPGTRLTVT.